This T cell receptor (beta chain) was documented in a study of Graves' ophthalmopathy and Graves' hyperthyroidism. Notes on the study in general: In predicting ophthalmopathy progression, the model reached approximately 71% sensitivity and 72.22% specificity.

Hyperthyroidism patients, all newly diagnosed, had under 2 months' duration and ages of 18 to 65. Physicians reached a diagnosis by relying on clinical symptoms, serum thyroxine, TRAb, thyroid ultrasound and orbital computed tomography. Amplification of TCR beta CDR3 regions used RNA transcripts. An initial RT-PCR round employing HTBI primers preceded a second-round multiplex PCR. TCRdb reprocessed the multiplex PCR reads with MiXCR, giving one entry per CDR3 protein. This table holds around 1,000,000 distinct CDR3 sequences, roughly two fifths found once. Details on this clonotype: Its antigen is still unknown.

Trimming left V 0 bases short and J 5 bases short, with 13 bases between. CDR3 length equals 16 residues. The V gene's germline CDR1 is ENHRY and CDR2 SYGVKD. The rearrangement joins TRBV10-3 to TRBJ2-2; D is perhaps TRBD2 (6 bases). This clonotype originated in an adult man with Graves' hyperthyroidism. The sequenced sample was peripheral blood or thyroid tissue (not recorded which). Here the CDR3 reads CAISESPGVGTGELFF. For the CDR3, the DNA is TGTGCCATCAGTGAGTCCCCGGGAGTAGGTACCGGGGAGCTGTTTTTT.